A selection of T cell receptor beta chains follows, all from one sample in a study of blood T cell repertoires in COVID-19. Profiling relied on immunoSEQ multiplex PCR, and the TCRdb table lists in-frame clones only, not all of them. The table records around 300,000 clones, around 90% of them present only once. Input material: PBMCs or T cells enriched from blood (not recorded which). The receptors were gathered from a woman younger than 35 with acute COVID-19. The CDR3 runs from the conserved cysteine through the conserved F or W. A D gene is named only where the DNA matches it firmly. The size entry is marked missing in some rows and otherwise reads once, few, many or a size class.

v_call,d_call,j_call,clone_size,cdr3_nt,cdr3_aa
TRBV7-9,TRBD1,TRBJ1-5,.,TGTGCCAGCAGCAGCGGGACAGGGGGCACCTATAGCAATCAGCCCCAGCATTTT,CASSSGTGGTYSNQPQHF
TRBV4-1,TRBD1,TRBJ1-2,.,TGCGCCAGCAGCCAACCCCGACAGGGGTTGAGTCAAGGCTATGGCTACACCTTC,CASSQPRQGLSQGYGYTF
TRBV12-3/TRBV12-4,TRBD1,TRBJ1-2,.,TGTGCCAGCAGTCAGGACAGGGGGAATGGCTACACCTTC,CASSQDRGNGYTF
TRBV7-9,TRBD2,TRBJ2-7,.,TGTGCCAGCAGAAGCTCTAGCGGGAGTCTCTACGAGCAGTACTTC,CASRSSSGSLYEQYF
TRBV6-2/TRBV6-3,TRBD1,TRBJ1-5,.,TGTGCCAGCAGTTCGGACAGGAACCTCTTTCAGCCCCAGCATTTT,CASSSDRNLFQPQHF
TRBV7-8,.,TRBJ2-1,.,TGTGCCAGCAGTAATGACAGGAACGCTCCCTACAATGAGCAGTTCTTC,CASSNDRNAPYNEQFF
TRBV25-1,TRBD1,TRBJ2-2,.,TGTGCCAGCAGTCCCGGGACAGGGGGCCCGAACACCGGGGAGCTGTTTTTT,CASSPGTGGPNTGELFF
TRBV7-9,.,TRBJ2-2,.,TGTGCCAGCAGCTTAGGTCTAGCACCGACCGGGGAGCTGTTTTTT,CASSLGLAPTGELFF
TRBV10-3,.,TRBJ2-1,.,TGTGCCATCAGTGGGGGAGGGGACATAAGCTACAATGAGCAGTTCTTC,CAISGGGDISYNEQFF
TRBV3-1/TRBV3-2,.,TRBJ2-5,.,TGTGCCAGCAGCATAAGGAAGGCCGAACTAGCTGAGACCCAGTACTTC,CASSIRKAELAETQYF
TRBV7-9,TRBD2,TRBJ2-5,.,TGTGCCAGCAGCTTAGGTACTAGCGGGAGGGAGACCCAGTACTTC,CASSLGTSGRETQYF
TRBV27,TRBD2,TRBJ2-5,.,TGTGCCAGCAGTCCTCTCGTGCCGGGAGGGCCGGGGGAGACCCAGTACTTC,CASSPLVPGGPGETQYF
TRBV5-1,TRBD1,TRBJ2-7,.,TGCGCCAGCAGCTTGGGACAGGGGAATCGACTGTCCTACGAGCAGTACTTC,CASSLGQGNRLSYEQYF
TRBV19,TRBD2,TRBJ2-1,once,TGTGCCAGTAGTAGGTTTCAGCGGGAGGGCCGGGGCAATGAGCAGTTCTTC,CASSRFQREGRGNEQFF
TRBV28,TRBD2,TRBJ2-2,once,TGTGCCAGCAGGCTCGCGGGAGGCCCGAACACCGGGGAGCTGTTTTTT,CASRLAGGPNTGELFF
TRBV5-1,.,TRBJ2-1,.,TGCGCCAGCAGCCCGCGGGGCTACAATGAGCAGTTCTTC,CASSPRGYNEQFF
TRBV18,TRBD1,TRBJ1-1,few,TGTGCCAGCTCACCACGTCTCCAGGGGACAGAGACTGAAGCTTTCTTT,CASSPRLQGTETEAFF
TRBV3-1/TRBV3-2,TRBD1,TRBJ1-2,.,TGTGCCAGCAGCGGACAGGGGGCCGACTATGGCTACACCTTC,CASSGQGADYGYTF
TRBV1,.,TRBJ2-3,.,TGCACCAGCAGCCAAGAGGGTAGCGGGAGGGCCCCCTGCACAGATACGCAGTATTTT,CTSSQEGSGRAPCTDTQYF
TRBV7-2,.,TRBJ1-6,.,TGTGCCAGCAGCTTAATGACAGTAGGCAATTCACCCCTCCACTTT,CASSLMTVGNSPLHF
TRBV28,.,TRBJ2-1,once,TGTGCCAGCAGTTCTTACTCCGGGACTCGCAATGGACAGTTCTTC,CASSSYSGTRNGQFF
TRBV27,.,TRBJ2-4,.,TGTGCCAGCAGTTTATCATACAGGACCAAAAACATTCAGTACTTC,CASSLSYRTKNIQYF
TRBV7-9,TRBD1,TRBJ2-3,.,TGTGCCAGCAGCTCGACAGGGATCAGCACAGATACGCAGTATTTT,CASSSTGISTDTQYF
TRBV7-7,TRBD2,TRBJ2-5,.,TGTGCCAGCAGCCCCAGACTAGCGGGAGCCCAAGAGACCCAGTACTTC,CASSPRLAGAQETQYF
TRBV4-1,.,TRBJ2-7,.,TGCGCCAGCAGCCAAGGATCACTAGCTCCCTACGAGCAGTACTTC,CASSQGSLAPYEQYF
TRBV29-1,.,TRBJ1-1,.,TGCAGCGTTGTGAAACTGAAATTGAACACTGAAGCTTTCTTT,CSVVKLKLNTEAFF
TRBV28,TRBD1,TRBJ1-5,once,TGTGCCAGCAGTCTCCGGGACAGGGAACGTCAGCCCCAGCATTTT,CASSLRDRERQPQHF
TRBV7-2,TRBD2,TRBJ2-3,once,TGTGCCAGCAGCCGTAAAGCGGGACCAACAGATACGCAGTATTTT,CASSRKAGPTDTQYF
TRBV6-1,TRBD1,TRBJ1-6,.,TGTGCCAGCAGTGAAGCGCTTCTTTTTGGGACAGGGGGATATAATTCACCCCTCCACTTT,CASSEALLFGTGGYNSPLHF